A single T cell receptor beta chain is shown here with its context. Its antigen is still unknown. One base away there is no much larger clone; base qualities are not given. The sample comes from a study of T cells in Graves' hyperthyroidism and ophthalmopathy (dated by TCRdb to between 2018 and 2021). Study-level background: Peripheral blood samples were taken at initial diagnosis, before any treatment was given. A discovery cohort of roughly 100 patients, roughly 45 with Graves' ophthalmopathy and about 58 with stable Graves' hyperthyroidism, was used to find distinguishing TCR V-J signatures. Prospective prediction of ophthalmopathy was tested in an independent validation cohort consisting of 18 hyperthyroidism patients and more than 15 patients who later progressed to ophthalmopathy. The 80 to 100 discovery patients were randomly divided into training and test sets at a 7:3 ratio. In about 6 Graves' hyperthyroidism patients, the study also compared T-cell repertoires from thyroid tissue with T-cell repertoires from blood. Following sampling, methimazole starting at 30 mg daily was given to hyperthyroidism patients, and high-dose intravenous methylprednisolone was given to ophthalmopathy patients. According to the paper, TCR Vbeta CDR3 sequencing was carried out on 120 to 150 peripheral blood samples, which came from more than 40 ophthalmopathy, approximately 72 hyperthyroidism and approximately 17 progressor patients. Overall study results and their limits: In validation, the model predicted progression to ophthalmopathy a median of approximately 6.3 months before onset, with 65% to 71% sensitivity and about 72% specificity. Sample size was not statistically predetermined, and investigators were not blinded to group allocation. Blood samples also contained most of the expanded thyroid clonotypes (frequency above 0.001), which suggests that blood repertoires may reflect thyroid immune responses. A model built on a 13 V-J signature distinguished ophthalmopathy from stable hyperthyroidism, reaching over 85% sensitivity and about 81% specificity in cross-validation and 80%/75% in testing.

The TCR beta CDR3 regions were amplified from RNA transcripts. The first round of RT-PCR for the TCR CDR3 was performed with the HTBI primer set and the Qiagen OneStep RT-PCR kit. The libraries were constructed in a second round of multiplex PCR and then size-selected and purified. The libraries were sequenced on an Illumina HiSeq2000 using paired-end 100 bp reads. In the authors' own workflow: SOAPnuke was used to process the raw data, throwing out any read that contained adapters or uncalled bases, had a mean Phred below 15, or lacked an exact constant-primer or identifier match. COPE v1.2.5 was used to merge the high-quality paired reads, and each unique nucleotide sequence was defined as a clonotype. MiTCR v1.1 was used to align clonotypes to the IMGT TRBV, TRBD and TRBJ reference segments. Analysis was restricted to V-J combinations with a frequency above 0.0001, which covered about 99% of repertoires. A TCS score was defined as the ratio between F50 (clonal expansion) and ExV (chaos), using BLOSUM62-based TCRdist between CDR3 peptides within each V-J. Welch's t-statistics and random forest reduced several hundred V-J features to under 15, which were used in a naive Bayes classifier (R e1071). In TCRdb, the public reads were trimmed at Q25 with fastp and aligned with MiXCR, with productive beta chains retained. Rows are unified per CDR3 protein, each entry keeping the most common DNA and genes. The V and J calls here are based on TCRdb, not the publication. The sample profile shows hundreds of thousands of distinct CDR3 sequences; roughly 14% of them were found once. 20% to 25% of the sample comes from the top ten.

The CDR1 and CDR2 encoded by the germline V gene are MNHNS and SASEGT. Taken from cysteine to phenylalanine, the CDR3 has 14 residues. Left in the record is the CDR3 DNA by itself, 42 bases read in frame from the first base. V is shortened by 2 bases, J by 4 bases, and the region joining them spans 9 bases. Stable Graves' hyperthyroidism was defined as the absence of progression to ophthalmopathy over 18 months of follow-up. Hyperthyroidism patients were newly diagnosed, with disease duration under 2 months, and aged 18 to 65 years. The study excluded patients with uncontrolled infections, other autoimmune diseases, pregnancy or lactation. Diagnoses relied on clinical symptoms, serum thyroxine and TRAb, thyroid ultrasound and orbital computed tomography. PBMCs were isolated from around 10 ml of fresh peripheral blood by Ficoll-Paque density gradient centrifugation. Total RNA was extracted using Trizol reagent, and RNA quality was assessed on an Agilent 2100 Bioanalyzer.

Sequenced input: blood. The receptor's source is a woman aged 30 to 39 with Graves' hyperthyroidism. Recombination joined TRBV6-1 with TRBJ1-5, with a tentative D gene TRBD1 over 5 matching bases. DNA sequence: TGTGCCAGCAGTGAAATAAGGGGTAATCAGCCCCAGCATTTT. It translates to CASSEIRGNQPQHF.